This T cell receptor beta chain appears in the sequencing data of a study of OX40 agonist ivuxolimab in advanced cancers. As for the study in general: Subjects had a mean age of around 60 years, with a range of roughly 23 to 80; around 80% were male.

V lost 5 bases to trimming and J lost 4 bases; unmatched junction nucleotides: 6. Germline CDR1 reads SGHTA; CDR2 reads FQGTGA. This CDR3 region has 16 residues. Using immunoSEQ multiplex PCR, the repertoire was profiled, and TCRdb retains in-frame clones only, with some absent. The sample holds around 49,000 clones; around nine tenths are singletons and the top ten take about a tenth. This chain links TRBV7-3 with TRBJ2-3; TRBD2 aligns across 13 bases. The input for sequencing was CD4+ or CD8+ T cells sorted from blood, taken in a trial of the OX40 agonist ivuxolimab. The TCR originated in an adult with an advanced solid tumor such as melanoma, head and neck, liver or kidney cancer. CDR3 loop: CASSPGTSGISDTQYF. Here the CDR3 DNA reads TGTGCCAGCAGCCCCGGGACTAGCGGGATTTCAGATACGCAGTATTTT.